These T cell receptor beta chains were read from a single sample in a study of CXCR3-negative and CXCR3-positive naive CD8 T cells. No DNA is given; TCRdb re-called the 5' RACE reads and lists each CDR3 protein once. The repertoire table contains roughly 40,000 distinct CDR3 sequences. What was sequenced was memory CD8+ T cells from blood. The receptors shown here come from a human donor in good health. Some clones in this sample may be carry-over from other donors' samples. CDR3s include the opening cysteine and the closing phenylalanine or tryptophan.

v_gene,j_gene,CDR3aa
TRBV29-1,TRBJ2-2,CSVKGSNTGELFF
TRBV29-1,TRBJ2-3,CSVRDSYTDTQYF
TRBV7-2,TRBJ1-6,CASSRDRSSYNSPLHF
TRBV11-3,TRBJ2-1,CASSLRGEQFF
TRBV15,TRBJ1-3,CATSSLWQGNTIYF
TRBV15,TRBJ2-5,CATSRSGRQETQYF
TRBV6-4,TRBJ2-1,CASSDRTSGEYNEQFF
TRBV29-1,TRBJ2-3,CSARLGDTQYF
TRBV5-1,TRBJ2-2,CASRLELNTGELFF
TRBV15,TRBJ2-2,CATSRMVGELFF
TRBV12-3/TRBV12-4,TRBJ2-7,CASSPTGTGSYEQYF
TRBV12-3/TRBV12-4,TRBJ2-7,CASSLPTVYEQYF
TRBV7-8,TRBJ2-5,CASSFPVEVSVQETQYF
TRBV4-2,TRBJ2-5,CASSQENSGGFETQYF
TRBV12-3/TRBV12-4,TRBJ2-2,CASSLRTYPPGELFF
TRBV7-3,TRBJ2-7,CASSPSGVEQYF
TRBV19,TRBJ2-1,CASSIDYNEQFF
TRBV20-1,TRBJ1-1,CSARAGNTEAFF
TRBV6-6,TRBJ2-7,CASTGGREQYF
TRBV2,TRBJ2-1,CASSEAYMTSSYNEQFF
TRBV30,TRBJ2-5,CAWAGTIDEETQYF
TRBV4-3,TRBJ2-7,CASSLNGQSYEQYF
TRBV2,TRBJ2-7,CASSPPVRGNDEQYF
TRBV6-6,TRBJ2-3,CASKAAGEVQYF
TRBV6-5,TRBJ2-5,CASSRPGQGSQETQYF
TRBV29-1,TRBJ1-1,CSVQGLVTEAFF
TRBV7-9,TRBJ2-7,CASSETGAYYEQYF
TRBV29-1,TRBJ1-4,CSVERTGGGEKLFF
TRBV28,TRBJ2-4,CASSLGTVRLLGNIQYF
TRBV7-9,TRBJ2-7,CASSSPGQSYEQYF
TRBV7-9,TRBJ2-7,CASSARDRVGEQYF
TRBV18,TRBJ1-1,CASSPRRDPTEAFF
TRBV12-3/TRBV12-4,TRBJ1-1,CASREGPEAFF
TRBV27,TRBJ2-7,CASSPTEQYEQYF
TRBV29-1,TRBJ1-2,CSGRFRDRNHGYTF
TRBV12-3/TRBV12-4,TRBJ2-7,CASSSSGPYEQYF
TRBV5-5,TRBJ2-5,CASRLPGTPIETQYF
TRBV28,TRBJ2-7,CASSRLAGGYEQYF
TRBV12-3/TRBV12-4,TRBJ2-7,CASRPRSSSYEQYF
TRBV13,TRBJ1-5,CASSTQGSQPQHF
TRBV5-1,TRBJ2-1,CASSTYFGGYEQFF
TRBV4-3,TRBJ2-5,CASSQDGRAQETQYF